This TCR beta chain was retrieved from a study of monozygotic twins with inflammatory bowel disease. On this clonotype itself: What it binds is not known.

CDR1 and CDR2 from the germline V gene are SGHTA and FQGNSA. The CDR3 has 15 amino acids. General study findings and limits: Extra variability in the repertoires of patients may have come from differing immunosuppressive treatments.

UMIs with a 6-nucleotide sample barcode were added by template switching. Two nested PCRs, roughly 16 and 10 cycles, amplified TCRalpha and TCRbeta cDNA. Reanalyzing the 5' RACE reads, TCRdb keeps one entry per CDR3 protein, without DNA. The sample has about 110,000 distinct CDR3 sequences. What was sequenced was blood. The J gene is TRBJ2-2, the V gene TRBV7-2. The origin of this receptor is a human donor with ulcerative colitis or Crohn's disease, or a healthy co-twin of an affected twin (not recorded which). Here the CDR3 reads CASSFSGQNTGELFF.